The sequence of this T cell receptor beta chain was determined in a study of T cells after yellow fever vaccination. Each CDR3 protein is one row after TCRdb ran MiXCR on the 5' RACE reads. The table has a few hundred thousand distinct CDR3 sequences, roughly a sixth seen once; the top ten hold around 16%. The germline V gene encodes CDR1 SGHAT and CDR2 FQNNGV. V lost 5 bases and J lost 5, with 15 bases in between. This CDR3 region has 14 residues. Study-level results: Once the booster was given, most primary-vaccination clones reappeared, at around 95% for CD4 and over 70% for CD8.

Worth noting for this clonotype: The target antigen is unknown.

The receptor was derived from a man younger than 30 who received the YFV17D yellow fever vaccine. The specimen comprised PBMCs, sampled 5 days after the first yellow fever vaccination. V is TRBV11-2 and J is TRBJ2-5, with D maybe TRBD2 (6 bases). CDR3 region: CASSPVAGSETQYF. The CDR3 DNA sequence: TGTGCCAGCAGCCCCGTCGCGGGGTCGGAGACCCAGTACTTC.